These T cell receptor beta chains were read from a single sample in a study of cytotoxic CD8 clonotypes in ibrutinib-treated CLL. Generated by immunoSEQ multiplex PCR, the TCRdb table keeps only in-frame clones and is missing some. This table has 50,000 to 75,000 clones, roughly 71% appearing once. Specimen: PBMCs, collected after 12 months of ibrutinib treatment. The receptors shown here come from a human donor with chronic lymphocytic leukemia. The CDR3 runs from the conserved cysteine through the conserved F or W. The D gene is left open where the match is weak. For some rows the clone size is stated as once, few or many, or as a class when expanded; others skip it.

j_call	d_call	clone_size	v_call	cdr3_nt	cdr3_aa
TRBJ2-7	TRBD1	NA	TRBV11-1	TGTGCCAGCAGCTATTCCGGGACAGGGGATTACGAGCAGTACTTC	CASSYSGTGDYEQYF
TRBJ2-3	TRBD1	NA	TRBV18	TGTGCCAGCTCACGACAGGGGGGCGCAGATACGCAGTATTTT	CASSRQGGADTQYF
TRBJ2-3	NA	NA	TRBV7-9	TGTGCCAGCAGCTTTGCGGTGGCCGTCGGGACAGATACGCAGTATTTT	CASSFAVAVGTDTQYF
TRBJ1-2	NA	few	TRBV18	TGTGCCAGCTCACCAACCGGGACCACGACCAACTATGGCTACACCTTC	CASSPTGTTTNYGYTF
TRBJ2-2	NA	NA	TRBV28	TGTTCATCGCAAAGGGGATCTGGCACCGGGGAGCTGTTTTTT	CSSQRGSGTGELFF
TRBJ1-5	NA	NA	TRBV6-5	TGTGCCAGCAGTAGAGGGGCTGTTCAGCCCCAGCATTTT	CASSRGAVQPQHF
TRBJ2-2	NA	NA	TRBV20-1	TGCAGTGCGCTGCACACCGGGGAGCTGTTTTTT	CSALHTGELFF
TRBJ2-2	NA	NA	TRBV5-4	TGTGCCAGCAGCTTGCCAAGGGGACGGGCCCACCCCGGGGAGCTGTTTTTT	CASSLPRGRAHPGELFF
TRBJ2-1	TRBD2	once	TRBV5-1	TGCGCCAGCAGCTTTGGCCTAGCGGGGGACAATGAGCAGTTCTTC	CASSFGLAGDNEQFF
TRBJ2-7	TRBD2	NA	TRBV7-3	TGTGCCAGCAGCTCAACTAGCGGGACCCCCTCCAGCTTC	CASSSTSGTPSSF
TRBJ2-5	NA	NA	TRBV5-4	TGTGTCTGTGGCGGGCCCAACCAAGAGACCCAGTACTTC	CVCGGPNQETQYF
TRBJ2-7	TRBD1	NA	TRBV6-1	TGTGCCAGCAGTGTAGGCAGGGGGCTGAACGAGCAGTACTTC	CASSVGRGLNEQYF
TRBJ2-2	NA	NA	TRBV28	TGTGCCAGCAGTAGGCTGGACAGCCGCACCGGGGAGCTGTTTTTT	CASSRLDSRTGELFF